This TCR beta chain was recorded in a study of blood T cell repertoires in COVID-19. About the research overall: PBMCs, B-cell-depleted T cells, or T cells were the source of the cDNA or gDNA that made up the material.

Original analysis: Amplification of reference gene primers provided the estimated nucleated cell counts. Repertoires were generated with immunoSEQ multiplex PCR, while TCRdb's copy carries only in-frame clones and drops some. V, J and clone size reflect that table, while D and trimming were determined from the DNA. The sample carries about 90,000 clones, about 87% recorded once. The CDR3 consists of 16 residues. V shed 4 bases and J 3 bases; nucleotides not matched to a gene: 12. CDR1 is LNHDA, CDR2 SQIVND, per germline (reference sequence). The sequence came from a human donor in a cohort sampled during active COVID-19. This chain joins TRBV19 and TRBJ2-7, with 7 bases that match TRBD1. Sequencing was carried out using peripheral blood. The CDR3 coding sequence is TGTGCCAGTAGTACCCTAAGGCAGGGGGTTAACTACGAGCAGTACTTC. It is translated as CASSTLRQGVNYEQYF.